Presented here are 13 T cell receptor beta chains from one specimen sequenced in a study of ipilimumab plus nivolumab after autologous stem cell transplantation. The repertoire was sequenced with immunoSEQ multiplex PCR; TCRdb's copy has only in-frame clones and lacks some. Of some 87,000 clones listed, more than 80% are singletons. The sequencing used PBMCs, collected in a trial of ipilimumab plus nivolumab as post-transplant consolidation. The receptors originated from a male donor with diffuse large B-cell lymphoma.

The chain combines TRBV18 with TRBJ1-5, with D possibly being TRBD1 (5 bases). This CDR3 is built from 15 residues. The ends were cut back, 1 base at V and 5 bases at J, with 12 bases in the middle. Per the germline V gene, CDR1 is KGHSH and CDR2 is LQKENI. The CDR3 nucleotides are TGTGCCAGCTCACCACGCGCAGGGAGAGATCAGCCCCAGCATTTT. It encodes CASSPRAGRDQPQHF.

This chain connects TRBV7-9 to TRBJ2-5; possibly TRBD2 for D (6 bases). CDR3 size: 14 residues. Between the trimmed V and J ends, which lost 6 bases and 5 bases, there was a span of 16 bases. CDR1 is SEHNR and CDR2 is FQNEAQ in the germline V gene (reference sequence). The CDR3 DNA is TGTGCCAGCAGTCTAGCGTCGGGGACGGAGACCCAGTACTTC. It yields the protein CASSLASGTETQYF.

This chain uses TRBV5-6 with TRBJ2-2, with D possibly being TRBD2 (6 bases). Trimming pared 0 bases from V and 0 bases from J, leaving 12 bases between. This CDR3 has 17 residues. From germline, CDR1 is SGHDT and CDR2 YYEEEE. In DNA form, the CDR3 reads TGTGCCAGCAGCTTGGCAAGGAGGGCCGCGAACACCGGGGAGCTGTTTTTT. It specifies CASSLARRAANTGELFF. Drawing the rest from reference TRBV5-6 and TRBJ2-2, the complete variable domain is DAGVTQSPTHLIKTRGQQVTLRCSPKSGHDTVSWYQQALGQGPQFIFQYYEEEERQRGNFPDRFSGHQFPNYSSELNVNALLLGDSALYLCASSLARRAANTGELFFGEGSRLTVL.

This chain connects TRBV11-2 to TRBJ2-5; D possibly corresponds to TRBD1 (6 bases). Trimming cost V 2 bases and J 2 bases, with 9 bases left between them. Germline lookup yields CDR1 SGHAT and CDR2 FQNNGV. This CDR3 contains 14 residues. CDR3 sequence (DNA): TGTGCCAGCAGCTTACCGGGGACACAAGAGACCCAGTACTTC. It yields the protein CASSLPGTQETQYF.

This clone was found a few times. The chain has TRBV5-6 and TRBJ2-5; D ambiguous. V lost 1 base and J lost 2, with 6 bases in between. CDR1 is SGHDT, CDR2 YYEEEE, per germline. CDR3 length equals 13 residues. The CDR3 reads CASSLWSQETQYF. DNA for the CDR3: TGTGCCAGCAGCTTGTGGAGTCAAGAGACCCAGTACTTC.

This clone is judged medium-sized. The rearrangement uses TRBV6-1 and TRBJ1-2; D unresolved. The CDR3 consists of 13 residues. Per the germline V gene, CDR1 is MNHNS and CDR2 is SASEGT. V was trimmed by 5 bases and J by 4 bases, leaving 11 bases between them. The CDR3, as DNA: TGTGCCAGCAGTATCGGCCAGATCTATGGCTACACCTTC. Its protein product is CASSIGQIYGYTF.

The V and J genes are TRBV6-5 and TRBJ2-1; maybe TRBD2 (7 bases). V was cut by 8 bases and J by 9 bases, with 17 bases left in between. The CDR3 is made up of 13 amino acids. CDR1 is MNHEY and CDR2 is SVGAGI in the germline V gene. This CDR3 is CASSSGGSGEQFF. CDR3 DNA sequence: TGTGCCAGCTCATCGGGGGGCAGCGGTGAGCAGTTCTTC.

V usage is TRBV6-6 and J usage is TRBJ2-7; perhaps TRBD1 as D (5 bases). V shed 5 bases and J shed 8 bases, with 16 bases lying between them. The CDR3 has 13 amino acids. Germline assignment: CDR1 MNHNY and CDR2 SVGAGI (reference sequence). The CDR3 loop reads CASSTPQAGQQYF. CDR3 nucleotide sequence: TGTGCCAGCAGTACCCCACAGGCCGGTCAGCAGTACTTC.

The CDR3: CARQDGFGGYTF. DNA of the CDR3: TGTGCCCGCCAGGACGGATTTGGCGGCTACACCTTC. The chain couples TRBV30 to TRBJ1-2; D is unresolved. V was pared by 8 bases and J by 8 bases, with 18 bases between. The CDR3 extends over 12 amino acids. Germline assignment: CDR1 GTSNPN and CDR2 SVGIG (reference sequence).

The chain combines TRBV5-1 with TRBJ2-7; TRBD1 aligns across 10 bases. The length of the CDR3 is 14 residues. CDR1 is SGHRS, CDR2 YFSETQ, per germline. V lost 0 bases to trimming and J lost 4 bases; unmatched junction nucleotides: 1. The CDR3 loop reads CASSLGGQGYEQYF. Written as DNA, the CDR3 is TGCGCCAGCAGCTTGGGGGGACAGGGGTACGAGCAGTACTTC.

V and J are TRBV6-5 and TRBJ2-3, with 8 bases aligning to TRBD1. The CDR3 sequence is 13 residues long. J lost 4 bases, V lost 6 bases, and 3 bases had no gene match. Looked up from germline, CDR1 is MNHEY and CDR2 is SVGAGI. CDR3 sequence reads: CASRRDRSDTQYF. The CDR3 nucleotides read TGTGCCAGCAGAAGGGACAGGTCAGATACGCAGTATTTT.

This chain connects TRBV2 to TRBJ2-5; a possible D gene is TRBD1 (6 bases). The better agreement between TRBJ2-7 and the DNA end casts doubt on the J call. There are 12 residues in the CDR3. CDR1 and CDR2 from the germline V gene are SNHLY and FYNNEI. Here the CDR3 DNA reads TGTGCCAGCAGTGAACAGGGGTACGAGCAGTACTTC. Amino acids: CASSEQGYEQYF.

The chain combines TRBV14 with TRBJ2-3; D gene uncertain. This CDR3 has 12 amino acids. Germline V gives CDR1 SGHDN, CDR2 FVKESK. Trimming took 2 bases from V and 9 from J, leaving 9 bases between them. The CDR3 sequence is CASSQTDSTQYF. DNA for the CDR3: TGTGCCAGCAGCCAAACGGATTCGACGCAGTATTTT.